What follows describes a single T cell receptor (beta chain). This entry comes from a study of blood T cell repertoires in COVID-19. In the original processing: Estimates of nucleated cell counts were drawn from the amplification of reference gene primers. TCRdb's copy holds only in-frame clones and misses some; the assay was immunoSEQ multiplex PCR. V, J and clone size derive from that table, while D and trimming were established from the DNA sequence. The sample includes nearly 200,000 clones, around 85% of them seen just once. The CDR3 is 15 residues long. The J segment lost 4 bases and the V segment lost 7 bases, leaving 9 bases of the junction unmatched. CDR1 LNHDA and CDR2 SQIVND come from the germline V gene (reference sequence).

The sequence derives from a man between 60 and 75 years old with COVID-19, enrolled during active disease. The sequencing sample was made of peripheral blood. This chain uses TRBV19 with TRBJ2-1; 8 bases map to TRBD1. The CDR3 bases are TGTGCCAGTACCTTGGACAGGGCCCAATACAATGAGCAGTTCTTC. Translation gives CASTLDRAQYNEQFF.